This T cell receptor beta chain was documented in a study of blood T cell repertoires in COVID-19. Study-level background: COVID-19 samples from acute and convalescent phases originated in the United States, Italy and Spain.

This clone showed up just a few times. Germline V CDR1 and CDR2: SGHNT, YYREEE (reference sequence). V was trimmed by 2 bases and J by 9 bases, leaving 18 bases between them. The CDR3 runs to 16 residues. The authors' processing: From reference gene primer amplification, estimates of nucleated cell counts were derived. Using immunoSEQ multiplex PCR, the repertoire was profiled, and TCRdb retains in-frame clones only, with some absent. Clone size and the V and J calls come from that table; the DNA yielded D and trimming. The table includes 80,000 to 95,000 clones, over 75% detected once. The genes are TRBV5-4 and TRBJ1-6; maybe TRBD1 (5 bases). Sequenced material: peripheral blood. This clonotype was sampled from a human donor in a cohort sampled during active COVID-19. The CDR3 DNA follows: TGTGCCAGCAGCTTAGTGGGGGGGACCCCCAGTTCACCCCTCCACTTT. Amino acid sequence: CASSLVGGTPSSPLHF.